This T cell receptor beta chain appears in the sequencing data of a study of identical twins (dated by TCRdb to the mid-2010s). In the study overall: TCR alpha and beta repertoires from monozygotic twins, unrelated adults of various ages and cord blood were deep-sequenced to test whether fetal clonotypes persist. To rule out contamination, the twin experiments were replicated at different times with different library preparation protocols.

Every donor in the study was a healthy Caucasian. Only a few counts were recorded for this clonotype. Its target antigen remains unknown. Nothing much larger sits one base from this clone, and base qualities are not available. Library method: 5' RACE. Sequencing was performed on an Illumina HiSeq 2000. A universal primer binding site was added through template switching, and the final cDNA carried a unique molecular identifier so that TCR cDNA molecules could be counted accurately. Specific primers in the conserved constant-segment region were used to synthesize first-strand cDNA for the TCR alpha and beta chains. Each cDNA library was double barcoded, with a SMART-Mk sample barcode plus Illumina barcodes, to control for contamination. TruSeq adapter sequences along with Illumina sample barcodes were introduced in two successive PCR steps. The Illumina HiSeq platform was used with custom primers to sequence TCR alpha and beta cDNA libraries. Processing in the source paper ran as follows. MiGEC was used to process raw reads and extract unique molecular identifiers, and MiXCR was used to find CDR3 positions. Recombination models were inferred per individual with the repgenHMM and IGoR tools using an EM algorithm. The tcR package in R was used for shared clonotype analysis, with sharing normalized by the product of cloneset sizes. To study raw recombination free of thymic and clonal selection effects, out-of-frame nonproductive sequences were analyzed. Using fastp trimming at Q25 and MiXCR clonotype assembly, TCRdb reanalyzed the public sequencing data and kept in-frame beta chains. Each entry merges the rows of one CDR3 protein and shows their most common DNA and genes. V and J calls and clone size were set by TCRdb, not the authors. This sample holds 1.5 million to 2 million distinct CDR3 sequences; around 29% were observed only once. The ten largest clones add up to 0.25% to 0.3% of the sample.

Points the paper makes about the study in general: Out-of-frame TCR alpha sequences shared between twins showed an excess of low generation-probability sequences compared with coincidental sharing between unrelated individuals. Zero-insertion analyses could be partly confounded by invariant T cells such as MAIT and iNKT, although diverse VJ usage argued against such confounding for most clonotypes. Conclusions relied on cross-sectional statistical analysis, since the same donors could not be followed over many years. In beta out-of-frame sequences, excess twin sharing was weaker, because having fewer shared sequences lowered the signal-to-noise ratio. Fewer insertions were carried by abundant cord blood beta clonotypes; a weaker similar trend was observed in young adult naive repertoires, while no such trend was observed in memory repertoires. In monozygotic twins, out-of-frame TCR alpha sharing was systematically underestimated by recombination models, although the models agreed with sharing between unrelated individuals.

The germline V gene gives CDR1 as SGHRS and CDR2 as YFSETQ. The CDR3 numbers 17 residues from cysteine through phenylalanine. Just the 51-base CDR3 DNA is kept, in frame starting at base 1. Unmatched junction bases come to 12, with V trimmed by 1 base and J by 6 bases. This receptor was taken from a newborn girl in good health. The V and J segments used are TRBV5-1 and TRBJ2-1; 8 of the junction bases match TRBD1. The source material was cord blood. CDR3 sequence: CASSLIPTGGQSNEQFF. The nucleotide sequence reads as follows: TGCGCCAGCAGCTTGATCCCAACAGGGGGTCAAAGCAATGAGCAGTTCTTC. The CDR3 plus the reference TRBV5-1 and TRBJ2-1 genes for the other parts give the full variable domain: KAGVTQTPRYLIKTRGQQVTLSCSPISGHRSVSWYQQTPGQGLQFLFEYFSETQRNKGNFPGRFSGRQFSNSRSEMNVSTLELGDSALYLCASSLIPTGGQSNEQFFGPGTRLTVL.